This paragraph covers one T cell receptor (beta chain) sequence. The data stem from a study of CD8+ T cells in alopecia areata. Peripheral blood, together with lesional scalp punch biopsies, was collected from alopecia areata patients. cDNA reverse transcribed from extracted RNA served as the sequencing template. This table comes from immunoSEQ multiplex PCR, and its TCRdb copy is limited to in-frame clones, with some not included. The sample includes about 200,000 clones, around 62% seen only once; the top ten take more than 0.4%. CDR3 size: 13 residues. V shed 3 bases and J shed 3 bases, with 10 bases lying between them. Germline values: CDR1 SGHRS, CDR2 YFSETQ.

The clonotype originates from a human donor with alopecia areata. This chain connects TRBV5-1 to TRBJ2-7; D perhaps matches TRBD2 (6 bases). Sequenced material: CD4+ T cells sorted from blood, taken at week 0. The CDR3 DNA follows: TGCGCCAGCAGCTCCCTGACTAGCTACGAGCAGTACTTC. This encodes CASSSLTSYEQYF.